Listed below are T cell receptor beta chains from one sample, sequenced in a study of response to subunit inactivated influenza vaccine. One entry per CDR3 protein results from TCRdb running MiXCR on the RT-PCR reads. The sample holds 500,000 to 600,000 distinct CDR3 sequences, about 11% seen once. The same data also contributed to another study, on T cells expressing NK-cell markers.

The source was PBMCs from blood, collected on the day of vaccination. Source of these receptors: a man aged 50-60 years who received an inactivated influenza vaccine. CDR3s leave out the opening cysteine and the closing phenylalanine or tryptophan.

v_call	j_call	cdr3_aa
TRBV4-3	TRBJ2-7	ASSQGLGVSYEQY
TRBV2	TRBJ2-5	ASSDPWVQETQY
TRBV12-3/TRBV12-4	TRBJ2-7	ASSLRDRFYEQY
TRBV4-3	TRBJ2-3	ASSQDRTGGTDTQY
TRBV10-3	TRBJ2-3	AISEHSAGAKTSADTQY
TRBV4-3	TRBJ2-2	ASGNRDRGYAGELF
TRBV7-2	TRBJ2-3	ASSSSQGDTQY
TRBV4-3	TRBJ1-4	ASSQDRGSEGGKLF
TRBV28	TRBJ2-2	ASRRTGAKNTGELF
TRBV20-1	TRBJ2-7	SARVGISDSYEQY
TRBV12-3/TRBV12-4	TRBJ2-1	ASSSTGPPNEQF
TRBV12-3/TRBV12-4	TRBJ2-3	ASTLGVSGFPPDTQY
TRBV12-3/TRBV12-4	TRBJ2-1	ASSLARALDEQF
TRBV7-9	TRBJ1-1	ATGQANTMNTEAF
TRBV29-1	TRBJ2-7	SVVGTSHEQY
TRBV4-3	TRBJ2-2	ASSQTQDTGELF
TRBV4-1	TRBJ1-1	ASSQNGWGGDTEAF